This T cell receptor beta chain was observed in a study of blood T cell repertoires in COVID-19. Across the whole study: The samples span acute and convalescent COVID-19 from the United States, Italy and Spain. T cells, B-cell-depleted T cells, or PBMCs supplied cDNA or gDNA.

Followed over time, Seattle patients had been enrolled while infection was active. In the source study's methods: Reference gene primer amplification gave estimated nucleated cell counts. Produced via immunoSEQ multiplex PCR; TCRdb's table is partial and in-frame only. V, J and clone size derive from that table, while D and trimming were established from the DNA sequence. The sample lists over 120,000 clones, 75% to 85% occurring once. Trimming took off 7 bases at V and 8 bases at J, with 26 bases between the two ends. CDR1 and CDR2 from the germline V gene are MDHEN and SYDVKM. The CDR3 is made up of 16 amino acids.

This chain links TRBV28 with TRBJ1-2, with a tentative D call TRBD1 (6 bases). This clonotype was sampled from a woman between 65 and 79 years old with COVID-19, enrolled during active disease. The source material was peripheral blood. The CDR3 loop is CASTLEQDPGGGGYTF. The CDR3 DNA follows: TGTGCCAGCACCCTCGAACAGGATCCGGGAGGGGGGGGCTACACCTTC.